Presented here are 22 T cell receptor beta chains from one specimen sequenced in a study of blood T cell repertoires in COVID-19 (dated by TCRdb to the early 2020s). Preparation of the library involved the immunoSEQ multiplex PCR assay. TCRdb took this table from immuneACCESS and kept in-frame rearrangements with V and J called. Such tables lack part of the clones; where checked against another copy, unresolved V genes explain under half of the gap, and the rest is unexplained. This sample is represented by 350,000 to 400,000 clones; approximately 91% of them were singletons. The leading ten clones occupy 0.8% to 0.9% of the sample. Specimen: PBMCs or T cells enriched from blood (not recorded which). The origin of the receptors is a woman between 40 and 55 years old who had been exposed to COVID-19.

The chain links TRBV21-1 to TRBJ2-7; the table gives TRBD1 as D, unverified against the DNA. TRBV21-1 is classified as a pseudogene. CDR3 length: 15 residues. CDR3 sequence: CASSKGQVTRREQYF. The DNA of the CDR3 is TGTGCCAGCAGCAAGGGACAGGTTACCCGACGCGAGCAGTACTTC.

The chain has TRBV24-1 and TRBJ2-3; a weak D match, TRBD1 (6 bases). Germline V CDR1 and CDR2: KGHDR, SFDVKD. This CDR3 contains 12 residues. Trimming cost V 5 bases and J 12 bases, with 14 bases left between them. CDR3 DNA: TGTGCCACCAGTGTTACGGGGACAATCCAGTATTTT. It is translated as CATSVTGTIQYF.

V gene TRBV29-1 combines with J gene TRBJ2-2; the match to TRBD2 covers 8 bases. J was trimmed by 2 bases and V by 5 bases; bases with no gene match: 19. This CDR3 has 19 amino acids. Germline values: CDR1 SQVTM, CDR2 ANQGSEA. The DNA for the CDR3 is TGCAGCGTTAAGAGTTCTTCGGCGGGGGGCTGGGGAAACACCGGGGAGCTGTTTTTT. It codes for CSVKSSSAGGWGNTGELFF.

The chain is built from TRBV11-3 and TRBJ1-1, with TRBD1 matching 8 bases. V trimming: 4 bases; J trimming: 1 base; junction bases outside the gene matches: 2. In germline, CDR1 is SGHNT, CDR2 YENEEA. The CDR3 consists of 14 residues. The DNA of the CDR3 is TGTGCCAGCAGCTCGCAGGGGGCGAACACTGAAGCTTTCTTT. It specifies CASSSQGANTEAFF.

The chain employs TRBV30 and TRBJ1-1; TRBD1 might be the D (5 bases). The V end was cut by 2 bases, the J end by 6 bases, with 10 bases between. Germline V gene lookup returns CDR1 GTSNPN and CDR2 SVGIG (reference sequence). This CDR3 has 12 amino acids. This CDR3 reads CAWSLRTPEAFF. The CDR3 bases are TGTGCCTGGAGTCTCCGGACACCTGAAGCTTTCTTT.

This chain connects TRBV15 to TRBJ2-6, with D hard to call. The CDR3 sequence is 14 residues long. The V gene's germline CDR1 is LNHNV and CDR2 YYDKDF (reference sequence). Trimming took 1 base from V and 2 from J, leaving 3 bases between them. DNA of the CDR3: TGTGCCACCAGCAGAGTAACTGGGGCCAACGTCCTGACTTTC. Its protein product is CATSRVTGANVLTF.

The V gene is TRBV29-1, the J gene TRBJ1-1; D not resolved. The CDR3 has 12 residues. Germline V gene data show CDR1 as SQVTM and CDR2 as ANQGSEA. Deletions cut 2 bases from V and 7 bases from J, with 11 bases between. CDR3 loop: CSVEYSKIEAFF. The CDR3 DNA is TGCAGCGTTGAATACAGTAAGATTGAAGCTTTCTTT.

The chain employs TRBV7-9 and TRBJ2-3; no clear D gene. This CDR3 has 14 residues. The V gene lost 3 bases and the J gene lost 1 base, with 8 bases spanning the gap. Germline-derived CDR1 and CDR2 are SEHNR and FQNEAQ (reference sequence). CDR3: CASSFPTGTDTQYF. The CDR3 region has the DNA TGTGCCAGCAGCTTCCCCACTGGCACAGATACGCAGTATTTT.

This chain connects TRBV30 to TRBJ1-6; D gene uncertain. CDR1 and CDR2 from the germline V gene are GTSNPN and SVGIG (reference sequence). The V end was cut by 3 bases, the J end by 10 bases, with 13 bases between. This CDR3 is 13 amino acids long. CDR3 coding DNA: TGTGCCTGGAGGTTGGCTATCGGGTCACCCCTCCACTTT. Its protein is CAWRLAIGSPLHF.

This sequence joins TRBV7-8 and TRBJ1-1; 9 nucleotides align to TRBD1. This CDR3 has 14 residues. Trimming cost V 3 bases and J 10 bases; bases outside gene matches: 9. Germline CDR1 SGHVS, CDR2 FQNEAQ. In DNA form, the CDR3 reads TGTGCCAGCAGCTTGGACAGGGGAGAATTGAGAGCTTTCTTT. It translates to CASSLDRGELRAFF.

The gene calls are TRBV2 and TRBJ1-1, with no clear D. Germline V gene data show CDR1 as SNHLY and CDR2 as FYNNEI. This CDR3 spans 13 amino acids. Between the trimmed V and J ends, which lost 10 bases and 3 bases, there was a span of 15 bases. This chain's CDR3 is CATSTGFDTEAFF. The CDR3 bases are TGTGCCACCTCGACGGGGTTTGACACTGAAGCTTTCTTT. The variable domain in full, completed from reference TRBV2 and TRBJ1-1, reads EPEVTQTPSHQVTQMGQEVILRCVPISNHLYFYWYRQILGQKVEFLVSFYNNEISEKSEIFDDQFSVERPDGSNFTLKIRSTKLEDSAMYFCATSTGFDTEAFFGQGTRLTVV.

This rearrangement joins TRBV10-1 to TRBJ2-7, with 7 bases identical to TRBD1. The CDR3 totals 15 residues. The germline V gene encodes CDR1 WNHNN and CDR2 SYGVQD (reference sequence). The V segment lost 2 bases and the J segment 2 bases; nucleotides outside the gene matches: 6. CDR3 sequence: CASSERTGIAYEQYF. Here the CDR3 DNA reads TGCGCCAGCAGTGAGCGGACAGGAATCGCCTACGAGCAGTACTTC.

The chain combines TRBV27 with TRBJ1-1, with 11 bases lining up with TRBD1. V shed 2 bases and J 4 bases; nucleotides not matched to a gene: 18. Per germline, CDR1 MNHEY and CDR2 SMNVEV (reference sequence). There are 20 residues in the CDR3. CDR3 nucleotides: TGTGCCAGCAGTTTACGTTGGCGAATGAGTGGGACAGGGGGAGTCACTGAAGCTTTCTTT. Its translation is CASSLRWRMSGTGGVTEAFF.

The DNA for the CDR3 is TGTGCCGGACAATGGACTAGACAAGAGACCCAGTACTTC. Residues: CAGQWTRQETQYF. V and J are TRBV2 and TRBJ2-5; 7 positions match TRBD2. V shed 11 bases, J shed 2 bases, and the junction held 8 bases outside the gene matches. Germline CDR1 is SNHLY and CDR2 is FYNNEI. This CDR3 is 13 amino acids long.

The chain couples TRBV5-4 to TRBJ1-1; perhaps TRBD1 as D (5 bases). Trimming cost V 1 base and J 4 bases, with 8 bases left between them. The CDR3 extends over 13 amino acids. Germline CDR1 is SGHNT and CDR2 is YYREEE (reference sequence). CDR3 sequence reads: CASSLLGGTEAFF. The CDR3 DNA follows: TGTGCCAGCAGCTTGTTGGGGGGCACTGAAGCTTTCTTT.

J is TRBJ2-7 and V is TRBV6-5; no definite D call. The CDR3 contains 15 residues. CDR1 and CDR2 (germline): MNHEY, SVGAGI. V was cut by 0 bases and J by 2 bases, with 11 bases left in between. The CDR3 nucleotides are TGTGCCAGCAGTTACTCCTTTCCAAACACCTACGAGCAGTACTTC. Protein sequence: CASSYSFPNTYEQYF.

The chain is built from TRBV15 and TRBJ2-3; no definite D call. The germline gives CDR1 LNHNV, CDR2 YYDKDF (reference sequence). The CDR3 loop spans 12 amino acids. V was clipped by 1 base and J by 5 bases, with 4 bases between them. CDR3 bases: TGTGCCACCAGCAGAGCAGGAGATACGCAGTATTTT. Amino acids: CATSRAGDTQYF.

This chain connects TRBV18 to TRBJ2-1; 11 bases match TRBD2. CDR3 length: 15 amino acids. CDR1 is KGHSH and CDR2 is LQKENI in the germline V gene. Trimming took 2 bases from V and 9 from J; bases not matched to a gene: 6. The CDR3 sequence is CASSPLGLAVIEQFF. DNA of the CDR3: TGTGCCAGCTCACCATTGGGACTAGCGGTCATTGAGCAGTTCTTC.

This CDR3 is CGLRQANTGELFF. CDR3 coding DNA: TGTGGACTGAGACAGGCTAACACCGGGGAGCTGTTTTTT. This chain joins TRBV30 and TRBJ2-2; D perhaps matches TRBD1 (6 bases). This CDR3 comprises 13 residues. Germline loops: CDR1 GTSNPN, CDR2 SVGIG (reference sequence).

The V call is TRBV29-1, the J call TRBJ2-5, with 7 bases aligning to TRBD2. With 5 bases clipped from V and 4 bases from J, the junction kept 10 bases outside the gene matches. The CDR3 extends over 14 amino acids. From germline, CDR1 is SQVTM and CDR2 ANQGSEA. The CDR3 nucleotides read TGCAGCGTTTCAGCGGGGAAGACCCGAGAGACCCAGTACTTC. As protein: CSVSAGKTRETQYF.

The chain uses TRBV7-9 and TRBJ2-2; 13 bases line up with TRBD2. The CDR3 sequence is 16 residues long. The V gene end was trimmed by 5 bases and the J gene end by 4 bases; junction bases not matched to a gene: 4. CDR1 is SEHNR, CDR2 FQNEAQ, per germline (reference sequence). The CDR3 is CASSTRTSGGTGELFF. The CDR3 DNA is TGTGCCAGCAGCACGCGGACTAGCGGGGGCACCGGGGAGCTGTTTTTT.

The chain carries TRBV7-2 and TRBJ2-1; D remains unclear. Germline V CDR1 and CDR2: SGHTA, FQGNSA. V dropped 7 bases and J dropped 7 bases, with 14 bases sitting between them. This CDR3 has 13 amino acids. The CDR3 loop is CASTVILGNEQFF. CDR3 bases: TGTGCCAGCACGGTCATCCTCGGGAATGAGCAGTTCTTC.